This T cell receptor (beta chain) is from a study of shared clonotypes between healthy human individuals. As regards this clone: Its target is unknown.

Repertoires were generated with immunoSEQ multiplex PCR, while TCRdb's copy carries only in-frame clones and drops some. The repertoire holds some 2,500,000 clones, with 85% to 95% as singletons. CDR1 is SGHRS, CDR2 YFSETQ, per germline. The CDR3 covers 15 residues. Trimming removed 1 base at V and 8 bases at J, with 16 bases between. Study-wide results and limits: Researchers found naive subsets generally carried larger estimated richness than memory subsets. The expectation was that sequencing depth would affect clonotype sharing among donors. Shared clonotypes: 4.5% to 5% naive CD4, approximately 3.4% naive CD8, under 2.5% memory CD4, approximately 0.4% memory CD8.

The rearrangement links TRBV5-1 to TRBJ2-1; D uncertain. Sequenced: naive CD4+ T cells from PBMCs. Subset described: CD45RA+ positively selected. The receptor's source is a man between 18 and 29 years old in good health. Some clones in this sample may be carry-over from other donors' samples. The CDR3 here is CASSLIPGEVHEQFF. The CDR3 coding sequence is TGCGCCAGCAGCTTGATTCCGGGCGAAGTCCATGAGCAGTTCTTC.